These T cell receptor beta chains were read from a single sample in a study of cytomegalovirus exposure and HLA in healthy donors. Some clones are missing from TCRdb's copy, which holds only in-frame ones; the method was immunoSEQ multiplex PCR. The sample yields under 200,000 clones, about four fifths seen once. The specimen sequenced was PBMCs. The source of these receptors is a woman under 30 in good health and CMV-seronegative. Both conserved end residues are part of each CDR3. Fields, in order: V gene, clone size, D gene, J gene, CDR3 protein, CDR3 DNA. The D gene is left open where the match is weak. Size is omitted from some rows. Given values are once, few, many or a class for expanded clones.

>TRBV4-1|once|TRBD2|TRBJ2-1
CASSQDGGTSRYNEQFF
TGCGCCAGCAGCCAAGATGGGGGGACTAGCAGATACAATGAGCAGTTCTTC
>TRBV7-9|NA|NA|TRBJ1-2
CSSSADSVYGYTF
TGTTCCAGCAGCGCGGACAGCGTCTATGGCTACACCTTC
>TRBV6-1|NA|TRBD1|TRBJ2-7
CASSESDRVAYEQYF
TGTGCCAGCAGTGAAAGCGACAGGGTCGCTTACGAGCAGTACTTC
>TRBV7-9|NA|NA|TRBJ2-3
CASKLDSTDTQYF
TGTGCCAGCAAACTAGACTCTACAGATACGCAGTATTTT
>TRBV27|NA|NA|TRBJ2-3
CASSFEPFDTQYF
TGTGCCAGCAGTTTCGAGCCCTTTGATACGCAGTATTTT
>TRBV5-1|NA|NA|TRBJ2-5
CASSLEGSQETQYF
TGCGCCAGCAGCTTGGAGGGGTCACAAGAGACCCAGTACTTC
>TRBV12-5|NA|TRBD1|TRBJ1-5
CASGRGQDTNQPQHF
TGTGCTAGTGGTCGGGGACAGGACACTAATCAGCCCCAGCATTTT
>TRBV5-5|NA|TRBD1|TRBJ2-1
CAGGEGQGINNEQFF
TGTGCCGGCGGGGAAGGACAGGGGATTAACAATGAGCAGTTCTTC
>TRBV5-4|NA|TRBD1|TRBJ2-5
CASSQSLGQGAREQYF
TGTGCCAGCAGCCAGAGCCTTGGACAGGGGGCGCGGGAGCAGTACTTC
>TRBV5-5|NA|TRBD2|TRBJ2-1
CASSLAGTSGRAEDEQFF
TGTGCCAGCAGCTTGGCGGGTACTAGCGGGAGGGCCGAGGATGAGCAGTTCTTC
>TRBV27|NA|TRBD1|TRBJ2-2
CASSGGNTGELFF
TGTGCCAGCTCAGGGGGCAACACCGGGGAGCTGTTTTTT
>TRBV7-2|once|NA|TRBJ2-2
CASSLRVGNTGELFF
TGTGCCAGCAGCTTGAGGGTCGGGAACACCGGGGAGCTGTTTTTT
>TRBV28|NA|TRBD1|TRBJ1-5
CASGQGDRNQPQHF
TGTGCCAGTGGACAGGGCGATCGCAATCAGCCCCAGCATTTT
>TRBV2|NA|NA|TRBJ2-1
CASSDSFAYNEQFF
TGTGCCAGCAGTGACTCTTTTGCCTACAATGAGCAGTTCTTC
>TRBV18|NA|TRBD1|TRBJ2-5
CASSPRTGIGETQYF
TGTGCCAGCTCACCACGGACAGGTATAGGAGAGACCCAGTACTTC
>TRBV13|few|NA|TRBJ1-1
CASSLRGAEGGTEAFF
TGTGCCAGCAGCTTACGGGGGGCGGAAGGGGGCACTGAAGCTTTCTTT
>TRBV6-5|NA|TRBD2|TRBJ2-3
CASSYRAGGPDTQYF
TGTGCCAGCAGTTACCGGGCGGGAGGGCCAGATACGCAGTATTTT
>TRBV4-2|NA|TRBD2|TRBJ2-5
CASSQDRPSGRAETQYF
TGTGCCAGCAGCCAAGATAGGCCTAGCGGGAGGGCAGAGACCCAGTACTTC
>TRBV7-9|NA|NA|TRBJ2-3
CASSLGGGVTDTQYF
TGTGCCAGCAGCTTAGGGGGCGGGGTCACAGATACGCAGTATTTT
>TRBV2|few|NA|TRBJ2-3
CASSPPFTDTQYF
TGTGCCAGCAGCCCCCCCTTCACAGATACGCAGTATTTT
>TRBV2|NA|NA|TRBJ1-5
CASSENRGGQPQHF
TGTGCCAGCAGCGAAAATAGGGGGGGTCAGCCCCAGCATTTT
>TRBV7-9|NA|TRBD2|TRBJ2-5
CASSGRQETQYF
TGTGCCAGTAGCGGGAGGCAAGAGACCCAGTACTTC
>TRBV18|NA|NA|TRBJ2-5
CASRYLIQETQYF
TGTGCCAGCCGTTATTTAATTCAAGAGACCCAGTACTTC
>TRBV5-1|few|NA|TRBJ2-7
CASSEQVFNYEQYF
TGCGCCAGCAGCGAACAGGTATTCAACTACGAGCAGTACTTC
>TRBV28|NA|NA|TRBJ1-2
CASSLSSYGYTF
TGTGCCAGCAGTTTATCCAGCTATGGCTACACCTTC
>TRBV5-1|NA|NA|TRBJ2-2
CASSRSDTLTGELFF
TGCGCCAGCAGCCGATCAGACACACTCACCGGGGAGCTGTTTTTT
>TRBV7-6|NA|TRBD1|TRBJ1-3
CASSLTGGLGQAIYF
TGTGCCAGCAGCTTGACAGGGGGCCTCGGACAAGCCATATATTTT
>TRBV9|NA|TRBD2|TRBJ2-2
CASSVRTSGNTGELFF
TGTGCCAGCAGCGTTCGGACTAGCGGGAACACCGGGGAGCTGTTTTTT
>TRBV29-1|NA|NA|TRBJ2-1
CSVEFRRAWGIYNEQFF
TGCAGCGTTGAATTTAGAAGAGCTTGGGGCATTTACAATGAGCAGTTCTTC
>TRBV2|once|TRBD2|TRBJ2-3
CASIRGRAGDTQYF
TGTGCCAGCATTCGCGGGAGGGCGGGAGATACGCAGTATTTT
>TRBV5-1|NA|NA|TRBJ2-1
CASSLVTSNEQFF
TGCGCCAGCAGCTTGGTGACTTCGAATGAGCAGTTCTTC
>TRBV6-5|NA|NA|TRBJ1-1
CASSLGTSTEAFF
TGTGCCAGCAGCCTCGGGACAAGTACTGAAGCTTTCTTT
>TRBV2|NA|NA|TRBJ2-6
CASRTGPGANVLTF
TGTGCCAGCAGAACAGGCCCCGGGGCCAACGTCCTGACTTTC
>TRBV2|NA|NA|TRBJ2-3
CASSEASGYSTDTQYF
TGTGCCAGCAGTGAAGCTTCCGGTTACAGCACAGATACGCAGTATTTT
>TRBV5-5|NA|TRBD2|TRBJ2-2
CASSLAALAGVGELFF
TGTGCCAGCAGCTTGGCCGCGCTAGCGGGAGTCGGGGAGCTGTTTTTT
>TRBV11-1|once|NA|TRBJ2-7
CASSLTHTTAPEQYF
TGTGCCAGCAGCTTAACCCATACGACAGCGCCCGAGCAGTACTTC
>TRBV19|NA|TRBD2|TRBJ2-3
CASSMGLAGGKTQYF
TGTGCCAGTAGTATGGGGCTAGCGGGAGGAAAGACGCAGTATTTT
>TRBV4-1|NA|NA|TRBJ2-7
CASSQGPQPGNLYEQYF
TGCGCCAGCAGCCAAGGCCCACAACCGGGAAACCTCTACGAGCAGTACTTC
>TRBV5-5|NA|TRBD1|TRBJ2-2
CASSLVGQDTGELFF
TGTGCCAGCAGCTTGGTAGGACAGGACACCGGGGAGCTGTTTTTT
>TRBV5-4|NA|TRBD2|TRBJ2-2
CASSATSGRGSTGELFF
TGTGCCAGCAGCGCGACTAGCGGGAGAGGGAGCACCGGGGAGCTGTTTTTT
>TRBV6-5|NA|NA|TRBJ1-1
CASSLPGVDTEAFF
TGTGCCAGCAGCCTACCCGGGGTTGACACTGAAGCTTTCTTT
>TRBV28|NA|NA|TRBJ2-7
CASSFDSTPQGQYF
TGTGCCAGCAGCTTCGACAGTACCCCTCAGGGGCAGTACTTC
>TRBV6-5|NA|NA|TRBJ2-1
CASSYSIGAAYNEQFF
TGTGCCAGCAGTTACTCGATTGGGGCAGCGTACAATGAGCAGTTCTTC
>TRBV5-1|NA|TRBD1|TRBJ2-2
CASSWGTGNTGELFF
TGCGCCAGCAGCTGGGGGACAGGGAACACCGGGGAGCTGTTTTTT
>TRBV7-9|NA|NA|TRBJ2-2
CASSLVRGLVTNTGELFF
TGTGCCAGCAGCTTAGTGCGGGGCTTAGTCACGAACACCGGGGAGCTGTTTTTT
>TRBV30|once|TRBD1|TRBJ1-4
CAWSQGVNEKLFF
TGTGCCTGGAGTCAGGGGGTTAATGAAAAACTGTTTTTT
>TRBV7-2|NA|NA|TRBJ2-7
CASSFGLAATYEQYF
TGTGCCAGCAGCTTCGGCCTAGCTGCGACCTACGAGCAGTACTTC
>TRBV14|NA|TRBD2|TRBJ2-1
CASSQHSGSDLNEQFF
TGTGCCAGCAGCCAGCATAGCGGGAGCGACCTCAATGAGCAGTTCTTC